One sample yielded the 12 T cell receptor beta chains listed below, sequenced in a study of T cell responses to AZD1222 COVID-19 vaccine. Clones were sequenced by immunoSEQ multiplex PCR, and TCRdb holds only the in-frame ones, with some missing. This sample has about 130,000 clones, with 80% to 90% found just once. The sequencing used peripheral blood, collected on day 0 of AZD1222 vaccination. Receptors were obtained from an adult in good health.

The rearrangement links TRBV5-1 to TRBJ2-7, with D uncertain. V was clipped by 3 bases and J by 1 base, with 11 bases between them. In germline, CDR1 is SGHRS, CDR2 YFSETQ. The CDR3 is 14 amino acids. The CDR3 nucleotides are TGCGCCAGCAGCTCTCAGGCCAGTTCCTACGAGCAGTACTTC. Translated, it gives CASSSQASSYEQYF.

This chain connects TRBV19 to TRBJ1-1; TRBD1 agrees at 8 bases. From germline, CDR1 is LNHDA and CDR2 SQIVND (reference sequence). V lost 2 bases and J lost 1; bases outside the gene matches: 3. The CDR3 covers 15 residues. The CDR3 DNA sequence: TGTGCCAGTAGTATATTAGGACAGGGGAACACTGAAGCTTTCTTT. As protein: CASSILGQGNTEAFF.

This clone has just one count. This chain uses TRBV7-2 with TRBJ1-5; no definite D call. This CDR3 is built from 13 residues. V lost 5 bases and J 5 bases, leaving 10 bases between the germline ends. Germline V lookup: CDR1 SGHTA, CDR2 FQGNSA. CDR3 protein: CASSRKVDQPQHF. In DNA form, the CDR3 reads TGTGCCAGCAGCCGAAAGGTGGATCAGCCCCAGCATTTT. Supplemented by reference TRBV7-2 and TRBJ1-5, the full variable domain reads GAGVSQSPSNKVTEKGKDVELRCDPISGHTALYWYRQSLGQGLEFLIYFQGNSAPDKSGLPSDRFSAERTGGSVSTLTIQRTQQEDSAVYLCASSRKVDQPQHFGDGTRLSIL.

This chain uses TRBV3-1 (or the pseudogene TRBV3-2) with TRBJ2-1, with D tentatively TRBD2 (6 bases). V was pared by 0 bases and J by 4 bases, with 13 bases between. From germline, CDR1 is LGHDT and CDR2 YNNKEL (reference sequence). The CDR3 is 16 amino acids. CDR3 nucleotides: TGTGCCAGCAGCCAAGATACGGGGACTTCTTACAATGAGCAGTTCTTC. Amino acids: CASSQDTGTSYNEQFF.

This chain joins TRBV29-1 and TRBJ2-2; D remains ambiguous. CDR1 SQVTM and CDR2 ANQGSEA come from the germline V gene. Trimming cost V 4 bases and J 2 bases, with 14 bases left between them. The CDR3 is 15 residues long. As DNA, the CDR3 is TGCAGCGTTGCCAGATCGTGGGCCAACACCGGGGAGCTGTTTTTT. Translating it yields CSVARSWANTGELFF.

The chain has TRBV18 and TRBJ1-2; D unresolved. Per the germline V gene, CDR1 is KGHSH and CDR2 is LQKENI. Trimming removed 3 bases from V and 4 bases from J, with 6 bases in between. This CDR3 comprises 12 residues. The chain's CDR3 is CASSPDGYGYTF. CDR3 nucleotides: TGTGCCAGCTCACCGGACGGCTATGGCTACACCTTC.

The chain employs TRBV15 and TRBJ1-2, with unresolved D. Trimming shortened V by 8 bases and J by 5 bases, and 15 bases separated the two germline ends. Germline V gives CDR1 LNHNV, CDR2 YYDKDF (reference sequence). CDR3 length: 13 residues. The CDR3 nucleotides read TGTGCCACCCAACTTGGCTCAGAGTATGGCTACACCTTC. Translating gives CATQLGSEYGYTF.

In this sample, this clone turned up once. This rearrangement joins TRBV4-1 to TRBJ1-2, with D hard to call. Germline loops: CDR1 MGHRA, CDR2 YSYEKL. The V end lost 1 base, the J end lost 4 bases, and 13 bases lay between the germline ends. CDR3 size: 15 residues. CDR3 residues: CASSQVGTAFYGYTF. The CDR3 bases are TGCGCCAGCAGCCAAGTGGGTACAGCTTTCTATGGCTACACCTTC.

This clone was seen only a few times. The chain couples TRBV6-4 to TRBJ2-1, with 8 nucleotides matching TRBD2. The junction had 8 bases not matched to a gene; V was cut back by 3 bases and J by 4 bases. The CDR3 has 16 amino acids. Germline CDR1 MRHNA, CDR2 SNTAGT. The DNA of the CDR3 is TGTGCCAGCAGTGAGGAAATTACGGGGGGGTACAATGAGCAGTTCTTC. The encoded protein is CASSEEITGGYNEQFF.

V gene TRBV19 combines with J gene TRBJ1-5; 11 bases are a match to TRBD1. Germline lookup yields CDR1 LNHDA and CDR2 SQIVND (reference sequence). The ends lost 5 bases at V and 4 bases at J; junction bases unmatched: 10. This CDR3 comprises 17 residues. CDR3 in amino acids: CASSLHTGTGGNQPQHF. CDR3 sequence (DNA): TGTGCCAGTAGTCTTCATACCGGGACAGGGGGAAATCAGCCCCAGCATTTT.

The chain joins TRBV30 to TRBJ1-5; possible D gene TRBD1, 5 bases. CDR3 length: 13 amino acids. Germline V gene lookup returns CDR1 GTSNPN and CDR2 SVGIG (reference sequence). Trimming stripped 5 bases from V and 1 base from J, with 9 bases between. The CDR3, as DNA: TGTGCCTGGGGGGGGACGAGCAATCAGCCCCAGCATTTT. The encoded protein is CAWGGTSNQPQHF.

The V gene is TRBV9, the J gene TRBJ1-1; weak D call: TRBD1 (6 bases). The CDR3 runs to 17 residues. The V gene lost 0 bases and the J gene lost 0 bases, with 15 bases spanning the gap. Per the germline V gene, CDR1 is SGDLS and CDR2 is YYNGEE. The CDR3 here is CASSVDGGPSLNTEAFF. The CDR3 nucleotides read TGTGCCAGCAGCGTAGATGGGGGGCCCTCCTTGAACACTGAAGCTTTCTTT.